Sequencing of this T cell receptor (beta chain) was carried out in a study of Ad26.COV2.S vaccination and SARS-CoV-2 variants. About the research overall: Sample donor was a member of the COV1001 Ad26.COV2.S trial arm. Study-level findings and limits: Following vaccination, spike-specific CD8+ and CD4+ T cell responses reportedly exhibited substantial breadth.

Treatment defined: roughly 20 received Ad26.COV2.S at low or high dose, single or two shots; roughly five received placebo; per-sample allocation not given. Collection of the samples took place on day 63 after the first injection of vaccine or placebo. Donor was an adult aged 18-55 years in Boston. Spike of the Wuhan-strain SARS-CoV-2 was expressed by an Ad26 vector, which formed the vaccine. Sequenced by immunoSEQ multiplex PCR; TCRdb stores in-frame clones only, minus some. The sample lists about 440,000 clones, about nine tenths occurring once. A note on this clone: As yet, its antigen is unknown.

V lost 5 bases, J lost 0 bases, and 6 bases stayed unmatched. Germline values: CDR1 SGHTA, CDR2 FQGNSA. The CDR3 has 15 amino acids. This clonotype was obtained from a person aged 18-65 years who received the Ad26.COV2.S COVID-19 vaccine or a placebo. The rearrangement joins TRBV7-2 to TRBJ2-7; TRBD2 matches 8 bases. Sample: peripheral blood, taken in a trial of Ad26.COV2.S vaccine versus placebo. The CDR3 DNA is TGTGCCAGCAGCCCCTCGACTAGCGCCTCCTACGAGCAGTACTTC. Amino acids: CASSPSTSASYEQYF.